This is a list of T cell receptor beta chains from one sample in a study of control samples from healthy donors and cancer patients. TCRdb keeps only in-frame clones here, not all; method: immunoSEQ multiplex PCR. The sample consists of 95,000 to 100,000 clones, roughly four fifths of them appearing once. Sequencing was carried out using blood. The source of these receptors is a man between 60 and 70 years old in good health. Each CDR3 is given with its conserved first and last residue.

J gene	V gene	CDR3 protein
TRBJ2-5	TRBV3-1/TRBV3-2	CASSQVQETQYF
TRBJ2-1	TRBV12-3/TRBV12-4	CASSLILEQFF
TRBJ1-5	TRBV6-6	CASSLRLGNQPQHF
TRBJ2-7	TRBV28	CASSTWRGDSYEQYF
TRBJ2-7	TRBV28	CASRSTGSYEQYF
TRBJ2-7	TRBV5-1	CASSSKVGAEQYF
TRBJ1-1	TRBV5-1	CASSVGQGMNTEAFF
TRBJ2-5	TRBV11-2	CASSLENRRAPWRETQYF
TRBJ2-5	TRBV20-1	CSAGRGETQYF
TRBJ1-2	TRBV6-1	CASSEVVSARYTF
TRBJ2-1	TRBV5-1	CASSLEHRPNEQFF
TRBJ2-5	TRBV7-2	CASSLGLGLGEETQYF
TRBJ1-2	TRBV7-3	CASSFKDGYGYTF
TRBJ2-3	TRBV7-7	CASSLDWGDTDTQYF
TRBJ2-1	TRBV25-1	CASRGGGQTLGFF
TRBJ1-3	TRBV18	CASSASMGGSGNTIYF
TRBJ1-5	TRBV19	CASSRPQGSRVNQPQHF
TRBJ2-5	TRBV2	CASRDWNQETQYF
TRBJ2-2	TRBV7-6	CASSPRGTSDNTGELFF
TRBJ1-1	TRBV14	CASSHWGGAAFF
TRBJ2-5	TRBV2	CASQDTPPSETQYF
TRBJ2-5	TRBV13	CASSLRGSGGGETQYF
TRBJ2-1	TRBV27	CASSRGAGASYNEQFF
TRBJ2-1	TRBV7-9	CASSRDRYNEQFF
TRBJ1-1	TRBV5-5	CASSSDLNTEAFF
TRBJ2-1	TRBV2	CAGGTSGNNEQFF
TRBJ2-4	TRBV27	CASSLSPPGLAGVENIQYF
TRBJ1-4	TRBV30	CAWSLTPGSGSEKLFF
TRBJ2-1	TRBV2	CASRQTNEQFF
TRBJ2-2	TRBV7-9	CASSFRTGELFF
TRBJ2-7	TRBV6-5	CASSYGQGAYEQYF
TRBJ1-1	TRBV10-3	CAISVDGVNTEAFF
TRBJ1-3	TRBV5-4	CASSSIQGTGNTIYF
TRBJ1-6	TRBV14	CASSLHDQPLHF
TRBJ1-1	TRBV6-5	CASTQGGGSTEAFF
TRBJ2-1	TRBV4-2	CASSQEAGRDSLRGEQFF
TRBJ2-7	TRBV27	CAIRGAVNNEQYF
TRBJ1-2	TRBV7-8	CAPTGPYGYTF
TRBJ1-5	TRBV28	CASSFPPGDRGNNQPQHF
TRBJ2-6	TRBV5-8	CASSSGRASLGANVLTF
TRBJ2-5	TRBV12-3/TRBV12-4	CASSVTGVETQYF
TRBJ1-1	TRBV4-1	CASSQGWVGNTEAFF
TRBJ2-1	TRBV24-1	CATSDSTGDSYNEQFF
TRBJ2-6	TRBV30	CAWSADSSGANVLTF
TRBJ1-1	TRBV19	CASSARGLAAAFF
TRBJ2-7	TRBV5-4	CASSLATPGREQYF
TRBJ2-1	TRBV6-5	CASRRHQEPPEQFF
TRBJ2-7	TRBV3-1/TRBV3-2	CASSQVEHEQYF
TRBJ2-3	TRBV6-4	CASSEGGRGTDTQYF
TRBJ1-2	TRBV7-9	CASSSRQGGYGYTF
TRBJ1-1	TRBV5-1	CASSPGTVILGQLNTEAFF
TRBJ2-5	TRBV7-7	CASSPSTGEETQYF
TRBJ1-3	TRBV5-4	CASSHWTLPADTIYF
TRBJ2-3	TRBV19	CASSRRPNTDTQYF
TRBJ2-7	TRBV6-6	CASSYSPSAPDEQYF
TRBJ2-2	TRBV24-1	CATSDAGPPHTGELFF
TRBJ1-4	TRBV21-1	CASSKERVSRGQFNEKLFF
TRBJ1-1	TRBV30	CAWSVQGKNTEAFF
TRBJ2-3	TRBV10-3	CAISGTGAGDTQYF